These 21 T cell receptor beta chains were all obtained from the same sample, sequenced in a study of PD-1 blockade in classical Hodgkin lymphoma. Time point reported: cycle 4 day 1 (C4D1), after less than 7 weeks of nivolumab. Every single patient, without exception, relapsed after autologous stem cell transplantation, and brentuximab vedotin exposure varied. Some clones are missing from TCRdb's copy, which holds only in-frame ones; the method was immunoSEQ multiplex PCR. The table includes 50,000 or so clones, 90% detected once. The specimen was peripheral blood mononuclear cells (PBMCs), collected before the fourth cycle of nivolumab. The origin of the receptors is a human donor with classical Hodgkin lymphoma.

V usage is TRBV2 and J usage is TRBJ2-7, with D perhaps being TRBD1 or TRBD2 (5 bases each). The V end lost 7 bases, the J end lost 1 base, and 14 bases lay between the germline ends. Germline CDR1 SNHLY, CDR2 FYNNEI. The CDR3 loop spans 14 amino acids. CDR3 in DNA: TGTGCCAGCAAGATTGGGACGGAATCCTACGAGCAGTACTTC. Residues: CASKIGTESYEQYF.

The chain carries TRBV6-5 and TRBJ1-1, with TRBD1 identical over 8 bases. V lost 6 bases, J lost 5 bases, and 5 bases stayed unmatched. This CDR3 comprises 13 residues. Germline V gene sequence: CDR1 MNHEY, CDR2 SVGAGI. CDR3 sequence reads: CASRYRGGTEAFF. DNA for the CDR3: TGTGCCAGCAGATACAGGGGGGGGACTGAAGCTTTCTTT.

The rearrangement links TRBV2 to TRBJ2-7; D assignment may be TRBD1 or TRBD2 (5 bases each). Germline CDR1 SNHLY, CDR2 FYNNEI. The CDR3 contains 14 residues. V was cut by 7 bases and J by 3 bases, with 16 bases left in between. CDR3 loop: CASMDTRSDYEQYF. In DNA form, the CDR3 reads TGTGCCAGCATGGACACTAGATCAGACTACGAGCAGTACTTC.

CDR3 nucleotides: TGCGCCAGCAGCCTAAATAGCGGGAGGGCCGGCGAGACCCAGTACTTC. Its translation: CASSLNSGRAGETQYF. This chain joins TRBV5-1 and TRBJ2-5; TRBD2 agrees at 11 bases. Germline CDR1 reads SGHRS; CDR2 reads YFSETQ. V lost 4 bases, J lost 5 bases, and 10 bases stayed unmatched. This CDR3 is built from 16 residues.

This clone is a singleton in its sample. This sequence joins TRBV19 and TRBJ1-5, with 7 bases that match TRBD1. This CDR3 contains 18 residues. Trimming at V came to 3 bases and at J to 4 bases, leaving 15 bases not matched to a gene. Per germline, CDR1 LNHDA and CDR2 SQIVND (reference sequence). The CDR3 is CASSIAAGGRKGNQPQHF. CDR3 sequence (DNA): TGTGCCAGTAGTATCGCGGCAGGGGGTCGAAAAGGGAATCAGCCCCAGCATTTT. Looking up the rest from reference TRBV19 and TRBJ1-5 gives the full variable domain: DGGITQSPKYLFRKEGQNVTLSCEQNLNHDAMYWYRQDPGQGLRLIYYSQIVNDFQKGDIAEGYSVSREKKESFPLTVTSAQKNPTAFYLCASSIAAGGRKGNQPQHFGDGTRLSIL.

J is TRBJ2-7 and V is TRBV9; 10 nucleotides align to TRBD1. Losses at the gene ends were 0 bases for V and 4 bases for J; bases not matched to a gene: 4. The CDR3 runs 15 residues. Germline V gene sequence: CDR1 SGDLS, CDR2 YYNGEE. The chain's CDR3 is CASSVVGDRGYEQYF. DNA for the CDR3: TGTGCCAGCAGCGTAGTTGGGGACAGGGGATACGAGCAGTACTTC.

The gene calls are TRBV5-6 and TRBJ1-1; no firm D call. The ends were cut back, 1 base at V and 11 bases at J, with 6 bases in the middle. The CDR3 is 10 amino acids. In germline, CDR1 is SGHDT, CDR2 YYEEEE. The CDR3 here is CASSLMDAFF. CDR3 DNA: TGTGCCAGCAGCTTGATGGACGCTTTCTTT.

The chain is built from TRBV5-6 and TRBJ1-5; D unresolved. Germline CDR1 SGHDT, CDR2 YYEEEE. This CDR3 contains 14 residues. V was clipped by 1 base and J by 0 bases, with 5 bases between them. CDR3 sequence: CASSLPNSNQPQHF. In DNA, the CDR3 is TGTGCCAGCAGCTTGCCTAATAGCAATCAGCCCCAGCATTTT.

The chain is built from TRBV6-5 and TRBJ2-7; D tentatively fits TRBD1 or TRBD2 (5 bases each). Between the trimmed V and J ends, which lost 5 bases and 5 bases, there was a span of 16 bases. The CDR3 runs 14 residues. Germline V gene lookup returns CDR1 MNHEY and CDR2 SVGAGI. CDR3 nucleotide sequence: TGTGCCAGCAGTAGGAGAGGGACCGGGGACGAGCAGTACTTC. It specifies CASSRRGTGDEQYF.

The rearrangement uses TRBV30 and TRBJ2-1; tentative D call: TRBD2 (6 bases). The germline gives CDR1 GTSNPN, CDR2 SVGIG (reference sequence). This CDR3 is built from 13 residues. In DNA, the CDR3 is TGTGTGCTGTCGGGAGCAATTAGCTATGAGCAGTTCTTC. Amino acids: CVLSGAISYEQFF.

This clone has a handful of counts. The V gene is TRBV4-1, the J gene TRBJ2-5, with a tentative D call TRBD2 (5 bases). V was cut by 1 base and J by 5 bases, with 14 bases left in between. The CDR3 sequence is 15 residues long. Per the germline V gene, CDR1 is MGHRA and CDR2 is YSYEKL. The CDR3 is CASSQGARVRETQYF. The CDR3 DNA reads as TGCGCCAGCAGCCAAGGGGCGAGGGTCCGGGAGACCCAGTACTTC.

This clone was seen at least ten times. This chain uses TRBV15 with TRBJ2-7, with D perhaps matching TRBD2 (6 bases). This CDR3 is built from 13 residues. V was clipped by 4 bases and J by 7 bases, with 14 bases between them. Germline assignment: CDR1 LNHNV and CDR2 YYDKDF (reference sequence). The CDR3 reads CATSTIGGEEQYF. The CDR3 nucleotides read TGTGCCACCAGCACTATTGGAGGGGAAGAGCAGTACTTC. The variable domain in full, completed from reference TRBV15 and TRBJ2-7, reads DAMVIQNPRYQVTQFGKPVTLSCSQTLNHNVMYWYQQKSSQAPKLLFHYYDKDFNNEADTPDNFQSRRPNTSFCFLDIRSPGLGDTAMYLCATSTIGGEEQYFGPGTRLTVT.

V usage is TRBV7-9 and J usage is TRBJ1-1; D may be TRBD1 (6 bases). This CDR3 has 14 amino acids. In germline, CDR1 is SEHNR, CDR2 FQNEAQ (reference sequence). V was cut by 6 bases and J by 0 bases, with 11 bases left in between. The CDR3 reads CASSYTGLNTEAFF. CDR3 DNA sequence: TGTGCCAGCAGTTATACAGGGTTGAACACTGAAGCTTTCTTT.

This chain links TRBV11-3 with TRBJ2-5; the D call may be TRBD1 or TRBD2 (5 bases each). V was shortened by 3 bases and J by 3 bases, with 14 bases between the two germline ends. CDR3 length: 15 amino acids. Per the germline V gene, CDR1 is SGHNT and CDR2 is YENEEA. The CDR3 DNA follows: TGTGCCAGCAGCTTTCGAGGGACCACAAAAGAGACCCAGTACTTC. Translating it yields CASSFRGTTKETQYF.

Written as DNA, the CDR3 is TGTGCCAGCCCTTTGGGGGGGACAGTCAACGAGCAGTACTTC. This translates into CASPLGGTVNEQYF. This rearrangement joins TRBV6-1 to TRBJ2-7; D is perhaps TRBD1 or TRBD2 (7 bases each). This CDR3 spans 14 amino acids. The germline V and J ends were trimmed by 8 bases and 5 bases, with 19 bases remaining between them. Per germline, CDR1 MNHNS and CDR2 SASEGT.

The chain joins TRBV6-5 to TRBJ2-1; D gene unclear. Per germline, CDR1 MNHEY and CDR2 SVGAGI. V lost 3 bases and J 9 bases, leaving 12 bases between the germline ends. The CDR3 has 13 residues. This CDR3 is CASSYGDSTEQFF. CDR3 DNA: TGTGCCAGCAGTTATGGAGATTCGACTGAGCAGTTCTTC.

The J gene is TRBJ2-7, the V gene TRBV25-1; D remains ambiguous. V lost 6 bases, J lost 4 bases, and 10 bases lay in between. The CDR3 length is 12 residues. In germline, CDR1 is MGHDK, CDR2 SYGVNS. The CDR3 here is CASSLLEYEQYF. CDR3 DNA: TGTGCCAGCAGCTTATTGGAATACGAGCAGTACTTC.

The rearrangement links TRBV6-1 to TRBJ2-7; tentatively, D is TRBD2 (5 bases). V was trimmed by 2 bases and J by 1 base, leaving 12 bases between them. The CDR3 totals 15 residues. Germline values: CDR1 MNHNS, CDR2 SASEGT. The CDR3 bases are TGTGCCAGCAGTGAATCGGCGGGCGCTTCCTACGAGCAGTACTTC. It is translated as CASSESAGASYEQYF.

The chain uses TRBV7-8 and TRBJ1-1; possible D gene TRBD1, 5 bases. This CDR3 spans 13 amino acids. The V gene lost 1 base and the J gene lost 11 bases, with 14 bases spanning the gap. Germline assignment: CDR1 SGHVS and CDR2 FQNEAQ. The CDR3 sequence: CASSLERGSWAFF. In DNA form, the CDR3 reads TGTGCCAGCAGCTTAGAACGGGGCTCTTGGGCTTTCTTT.

This CDR3 reads CASSYRQGETQYF. CDR3 sequence (DNA): TGTGCCAGCAGTTACCGGCAGGGAGAGACCCAGTACTTC. This chain links TRBV6-5 with TRBJ2-5, with a tentative D call TRBD1 (5 bases). This CDR3 has 13 amino acids. Germline V gene sequence: CDR1 MNHEY, CDR2 SVGAGI. Trimming shortened V by 2 bases and J by 4 bases, and 8 bases separated the two germline ends.

The chain joins TRBV30 to TRBJ2-3; 7 bases are a match to TRBD2. The junction had 4 bases not matched to a gene; V was cut back by 4 bases and J by 0 bases. Germline CDR1 GTSNPN, CDR2 SVGIG (reference sequence). This CDR3 is built from 14 residues. DNA of the CDR3: TGTGCCTGGAATCCGACTAGCAGCACAGATACGCAGTATTTT. Its protein is CAWNPTSSTDTQYF. The complete variable domain, with remaining parts taken from reference TRBV30 and TRBJ2-3, reads SQTIHQWPATLVQPVGSPLSLECTVEGTSNPNLYWYRQAAGRGLQLLFYSVGIGQISSEVPQNLSASRPQDRQFILSSKKLLLSDSGFYLCAWNPTSSTDTQYFGPGTRLTVL.